The clone carrying this T cell receptor beta chain was detected many times. Its antigen is unidentified. After constant-region reverse-primer amplification, full-length variable regions underwent semi-nested PCR with Nested Universal Primer A. TCRdb itself ran the 5' RACE reads through MiXCR, one entry per CDR3 protein. The sample records about 8,600 distinct CDR3 sequences, about 16% being singletons. The study, taken as a whole, reports: The larger cohort examined one V-J beta rearrangement, not whole repertoires. The TCR gene usage of tumor memory CD4+ T cells clustered together with blood and lymph node memory CD4+ cells and with lymph node naive CD4+ cells.

Memory CD4+ T cells were sorted as CD4+CD45RO+CD25- cells. The CDR3 runs to 15 residues. V gave up 6 bases and J gave up 5 bases, with 20 bases separating them. In germline, CDR1 is SGHKS, CDR2 YYEKEE (reference sequence). Source material: memory CD4+ T cells sorted from blood. Noted subset: memory CD4+ T cells, CD4+CD45RO+CD25-. V and J are TRBV5-5 and TRBJ2-5; tentatively, D is TRBD2 (6 bases). The clonotype comes from a female donor with breast cancer. This CDR3 is CASTGVAWPGETQYF. In DNA form, the CDR3 reads TGTGCCAGCACGGGGGTAGCATGGCCGGGGGAGACCCAGTACTTC.